This TCR beta chain was captured in a study of Graves' ophthalmopathy and Graves' hyperthyroidism. Overall study results and limits: The model predicted progression of ophthalmopathy with a sensitivity of more than 60%, and its specificity was roughly 77%. Most thyroid-expanded clonotypes exceeding 0.001 frequency were also found in blood.

A remark on this clonotype: Its antigen is not identified.

RNA transcripts yielded amplified TCR beta CDR3 regions. HTBI-primed first-round RT-PCR preceded second-round multiplex PCR. Each CDR3 protein gets one entry after TCRdb re-called the multiplex PCR reads with MiXCR. The sample contains more than 150,000 distinct CDR3 sequences, 30% to 45% of which appear only once. Those donors who had ophthalmopathy presented with moderate-to-severe activity, a CAS of ≥3, a NOSPECS of ≥4 and a duration under 3 months. After removal of 2 bases from V and 6 bases from J, the junction contained 10 bases not matched to a gene. CDR3 size: 16 residues. Looked up from germline, CDR1 is MNHEY and CDR2 is SVGEGT.

The TCR sequence derives from a woman between 35 and 50 years old with Graves' ophthalmopathy. J is TRBJ2-7 and V is TRBV6-2 or TRBV6-3; 10 bases align to TRBD2. The sample comprised peripheral blood. CDR3 sequence reads: CASSYPRTSGAGEQYF. The CDR3 nucleotides are TGTGCCAGCAGTTACCCCCGGACTAGCGGAGCTGGCGAGCAGTACTTC.